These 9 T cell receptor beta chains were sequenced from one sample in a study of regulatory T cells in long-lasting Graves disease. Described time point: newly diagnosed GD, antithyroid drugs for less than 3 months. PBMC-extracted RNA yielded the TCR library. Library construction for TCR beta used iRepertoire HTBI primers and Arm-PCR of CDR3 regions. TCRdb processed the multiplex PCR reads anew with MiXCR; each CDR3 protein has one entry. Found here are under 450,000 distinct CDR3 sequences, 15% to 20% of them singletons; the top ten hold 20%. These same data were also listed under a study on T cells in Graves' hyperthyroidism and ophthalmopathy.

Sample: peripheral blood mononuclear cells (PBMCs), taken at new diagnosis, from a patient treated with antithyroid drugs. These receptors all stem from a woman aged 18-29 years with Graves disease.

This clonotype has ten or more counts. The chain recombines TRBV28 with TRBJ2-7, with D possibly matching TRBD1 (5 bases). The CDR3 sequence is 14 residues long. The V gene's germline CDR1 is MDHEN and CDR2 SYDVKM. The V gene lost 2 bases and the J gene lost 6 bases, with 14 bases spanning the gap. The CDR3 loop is CASSLPGRVGEQYF. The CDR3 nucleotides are TGTGCCAGCAGTTTACCCGGCAGGGTCGGCGAGCAGTACTTC.

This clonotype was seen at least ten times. Written as DNA, the CDR3 is TGTGCCAGCATCCTTGATTCCAGGGGTTCCGGGGAGCTGTTTTTT. Residues: CASILDSRGSGELFF. The rearrangement joins TRBV2 to TRBJ2-2; tentative D call: TRBD1 (6 bases). Germline V gene data show CDR1 as SNHLY and CDR2 as FYNNEI. V shed 7 bases and J shed 6 bases, with 18 bases lying between them. CDR3 length: 15 amino acids. The whole variable domain, remainder taken from reference TRBV2 and TRBJ2-2, is EPEVTQTPSHQVTQMGQEVILRCVPISNHLYFYWYRQILGQKVEFLVSFYNNEISEKSEIFDDQFSVERPDGSNFTLKIRSTKLEDSAMYFCASILDSRGSGELFFGEGSRLTVL.

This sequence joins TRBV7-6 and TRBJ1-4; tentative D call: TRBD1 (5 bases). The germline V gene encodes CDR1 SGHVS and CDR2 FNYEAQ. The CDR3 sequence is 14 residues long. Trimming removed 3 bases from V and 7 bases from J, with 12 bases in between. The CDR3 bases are TGTGCCAGCAGCTTGGGGGGGGTTGGTGAAAAACTGTTTTTT. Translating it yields CASSLGGVGEKLFF.

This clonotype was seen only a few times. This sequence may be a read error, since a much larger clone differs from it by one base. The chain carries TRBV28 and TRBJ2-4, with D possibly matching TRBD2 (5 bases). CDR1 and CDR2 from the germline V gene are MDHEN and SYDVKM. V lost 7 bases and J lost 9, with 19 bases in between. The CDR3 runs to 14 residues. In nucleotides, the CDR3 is TGTGCCAGCACCCCAGAAGACTACTTCGGCATTCAGTACTTC. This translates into CASTPEDYFGIQYF.

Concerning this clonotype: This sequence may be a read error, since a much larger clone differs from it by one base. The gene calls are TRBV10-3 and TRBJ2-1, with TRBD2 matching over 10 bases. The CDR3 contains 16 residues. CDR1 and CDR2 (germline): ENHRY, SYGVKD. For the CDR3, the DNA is TGTGCCATCAGTGTGACTAGCGGGTCCTCCTACAATGAGCAGTCCTTC. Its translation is CAISVTSGSSYNEQSF.

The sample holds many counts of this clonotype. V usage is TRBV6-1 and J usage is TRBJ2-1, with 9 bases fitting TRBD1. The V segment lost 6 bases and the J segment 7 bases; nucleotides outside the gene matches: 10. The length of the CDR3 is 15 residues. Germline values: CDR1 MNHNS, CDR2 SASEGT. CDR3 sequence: CASRPTGGAGNEQFF. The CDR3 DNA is TGTGCCAGCAGGCCAACAGGGGGCGCGGGGAATGAGCAGTTCTTC.

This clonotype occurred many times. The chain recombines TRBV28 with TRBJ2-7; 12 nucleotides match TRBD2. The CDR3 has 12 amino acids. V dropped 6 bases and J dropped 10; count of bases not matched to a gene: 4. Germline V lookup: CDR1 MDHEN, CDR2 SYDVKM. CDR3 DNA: TGTGCCAGCAGCACACTAGCGGGGGGCCAGTACTTC. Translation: CASSTLAGGQYF.

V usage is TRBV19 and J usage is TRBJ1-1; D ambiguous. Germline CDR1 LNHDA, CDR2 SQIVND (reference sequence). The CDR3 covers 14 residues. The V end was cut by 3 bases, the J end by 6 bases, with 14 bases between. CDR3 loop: CASSISGGSSEAFF. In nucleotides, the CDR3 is TGTGCCAGTAGTATCTCGGGTGGGTCTTCTGAAGCTTTCTTT. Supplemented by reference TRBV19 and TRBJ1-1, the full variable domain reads DGGITQSPKYLFRKEGQNVTLSCEQNLNHDAMYWYRQDPGQGLRLIYYSQIVNDFQKGDIAEGYSVSREKKESFPLTVTSAQKNPTAFYLCASSISGGSSEAFFGQGTRLTVV.

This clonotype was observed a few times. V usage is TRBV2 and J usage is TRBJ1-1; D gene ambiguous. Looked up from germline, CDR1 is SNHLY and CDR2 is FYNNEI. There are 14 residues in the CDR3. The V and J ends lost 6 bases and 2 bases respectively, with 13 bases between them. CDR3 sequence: CASRPLGGNTEAFF. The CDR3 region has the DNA TGTGCCAGCAGGCCCCTCGGCGGCAACACTGAAGCTTTCTTT.